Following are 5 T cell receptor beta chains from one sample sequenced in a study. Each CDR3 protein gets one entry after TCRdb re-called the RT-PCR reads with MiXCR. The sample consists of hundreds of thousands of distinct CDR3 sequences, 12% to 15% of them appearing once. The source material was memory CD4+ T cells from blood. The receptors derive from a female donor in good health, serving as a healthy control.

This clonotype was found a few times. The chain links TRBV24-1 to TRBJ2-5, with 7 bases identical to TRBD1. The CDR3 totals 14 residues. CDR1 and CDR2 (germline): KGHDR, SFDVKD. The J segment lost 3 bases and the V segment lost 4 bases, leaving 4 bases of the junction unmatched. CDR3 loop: CATSDRDSKETQYF. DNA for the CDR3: TGTGCCACCAGTGACAGGGACAGTAAAGAGACCCAGTACTTC.

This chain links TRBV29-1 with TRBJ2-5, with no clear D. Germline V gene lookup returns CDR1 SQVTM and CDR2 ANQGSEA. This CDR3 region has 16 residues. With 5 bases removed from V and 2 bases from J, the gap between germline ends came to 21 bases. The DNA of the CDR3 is TGCAGCGTTCAAAGGACGACCAGCCCCGAGCAAGAGACCCAGTACTTC. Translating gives CSVQRTTSPEQETQYF.

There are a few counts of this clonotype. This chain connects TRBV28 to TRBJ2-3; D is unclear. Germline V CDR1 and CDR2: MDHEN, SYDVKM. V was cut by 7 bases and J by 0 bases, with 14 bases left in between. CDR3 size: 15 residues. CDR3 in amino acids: CASTSLGESTDTQYF. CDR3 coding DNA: TGTGCCAGCACCTCCCTGGGCGAAAGCACAGATACGCAGTATTTT.

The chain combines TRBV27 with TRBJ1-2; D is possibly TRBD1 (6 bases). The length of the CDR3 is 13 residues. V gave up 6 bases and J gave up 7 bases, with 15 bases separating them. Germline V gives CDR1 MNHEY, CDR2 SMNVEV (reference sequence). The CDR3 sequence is CASREGGYGGYTF. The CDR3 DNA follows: TGTGCCAGCAGAGAAGGGGGGTACGGTGGCTACACCTTC.

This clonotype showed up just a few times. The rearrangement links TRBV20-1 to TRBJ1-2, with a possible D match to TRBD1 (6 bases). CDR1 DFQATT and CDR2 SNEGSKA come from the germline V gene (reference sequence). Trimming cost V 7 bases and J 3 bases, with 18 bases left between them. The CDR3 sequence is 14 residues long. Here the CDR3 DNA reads TGCAGTGAAGAAACAGGGTTAAGCGACTATGGCTACACCTTC. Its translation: CSEETGLSDYGYTF.